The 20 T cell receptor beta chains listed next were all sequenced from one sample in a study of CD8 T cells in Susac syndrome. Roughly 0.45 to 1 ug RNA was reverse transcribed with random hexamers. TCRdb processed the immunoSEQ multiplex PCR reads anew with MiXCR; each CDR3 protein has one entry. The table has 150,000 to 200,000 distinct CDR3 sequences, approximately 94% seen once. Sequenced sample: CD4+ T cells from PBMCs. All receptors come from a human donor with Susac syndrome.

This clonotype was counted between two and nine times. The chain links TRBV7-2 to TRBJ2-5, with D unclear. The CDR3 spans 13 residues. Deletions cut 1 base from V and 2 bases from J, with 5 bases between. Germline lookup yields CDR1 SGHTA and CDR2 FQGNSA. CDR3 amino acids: CASSLVLQETQYF. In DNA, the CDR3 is TGTGCCAGCAGCTTAGTACTTCAAGAGACCCAGTACTTC.

CDR3 sequence reads: CASSPTTAQSTEAFF. CDR3 nucleotides: TGCGCCAGCAGCCCAACCACGGCCCAGAGCACTGAAGCTTTCTTT. The chain uses TRBV4-3 and TRBJ1-1, with no clear D. The CDR3 is made up of 15 amino acids. Looked up from germline, CDR1 is LGHNA and CDR2 is YSLEER. Trimming cost V 4 bases and J 4 bases, with 16 bases left between them.

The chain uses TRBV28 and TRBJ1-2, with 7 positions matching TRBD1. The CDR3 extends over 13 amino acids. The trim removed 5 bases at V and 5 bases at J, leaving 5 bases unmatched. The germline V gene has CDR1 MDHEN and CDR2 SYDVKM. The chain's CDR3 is CASSTAGGYGYTF. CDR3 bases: TGTGCCAGCAGTACGGCAGGGGGATATGGCTACACCTTC.

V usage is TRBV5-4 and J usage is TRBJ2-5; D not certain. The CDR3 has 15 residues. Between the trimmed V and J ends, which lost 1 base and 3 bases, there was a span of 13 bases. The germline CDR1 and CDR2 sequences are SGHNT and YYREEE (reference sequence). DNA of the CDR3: TGTGCCAGCAGCTTGCCCAATTCCGTCGAAGAGACCCAGTACTTC. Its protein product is CASSLPNSVEETQYF.

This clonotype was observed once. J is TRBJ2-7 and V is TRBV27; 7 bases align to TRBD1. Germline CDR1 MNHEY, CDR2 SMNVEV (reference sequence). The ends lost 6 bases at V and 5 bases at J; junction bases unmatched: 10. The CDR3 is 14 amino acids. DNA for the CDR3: TGTGCCAGCAGACGACAGGGCACAGTGGACGAGCAGTACTTC. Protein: CASRRQGTVDEQYF.

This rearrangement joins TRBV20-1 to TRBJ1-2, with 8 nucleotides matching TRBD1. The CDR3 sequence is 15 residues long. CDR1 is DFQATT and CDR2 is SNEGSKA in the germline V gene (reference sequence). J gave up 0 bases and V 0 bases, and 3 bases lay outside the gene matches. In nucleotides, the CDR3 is TGCAGTGCTAGAGAACAGGGGGGAGCTAACTATGGCTACACCTTC. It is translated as CSAREQGGANYGYTF.

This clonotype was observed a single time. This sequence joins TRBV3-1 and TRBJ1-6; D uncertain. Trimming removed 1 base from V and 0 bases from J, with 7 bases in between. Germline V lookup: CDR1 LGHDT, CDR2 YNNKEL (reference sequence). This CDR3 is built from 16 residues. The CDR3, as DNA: TGTGCCAGCAGCCAAGTAAGTTTCTCCTATAATTCACCCCTCCACTTT. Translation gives CASSQVSFSYNSPLHF.

DNA of the CDR3: TGCGCCAGCAGCTTAAGGCAGCCCGGAGAGACCCAGTACTTC. This gives the protein CASSLRQPGETQYF. The J gene is TRBJ2-5, the V gene TRBV5-1; the D is unclear. Trimming removed 2 bases at V and 4 bases at J, with 12 bases between. Germline loops: CDR1 SGHRS, CDR2 YFSETQ. The CDR3 runs 14 residues.

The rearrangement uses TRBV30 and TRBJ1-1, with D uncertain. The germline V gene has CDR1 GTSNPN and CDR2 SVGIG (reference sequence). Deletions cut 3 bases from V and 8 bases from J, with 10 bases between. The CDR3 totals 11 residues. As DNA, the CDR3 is TGTGCCTGGAGGGAATACAGAGAAGCTTTCTTT. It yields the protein CAWREYREAFF.

CDR3 residues: CATSRGPSGGYNEQFF. The CDR3, as DNA: TGTGCCACCAGCAGGGGCCCTAGCGGGGGGTACAATGAGCAGTTCTTC. V gene TRBV15 combines with J gene TRBJ2-1; 11 bases are a match to TRBD2. Germline CDR1 LNHNV, CDR2 YYDKDF (reference sequence). V lost 3 bases to trimming and J lost 4 bases; unmatched junction nucleotides: 5. The length of the CDR3 is 16 residues.

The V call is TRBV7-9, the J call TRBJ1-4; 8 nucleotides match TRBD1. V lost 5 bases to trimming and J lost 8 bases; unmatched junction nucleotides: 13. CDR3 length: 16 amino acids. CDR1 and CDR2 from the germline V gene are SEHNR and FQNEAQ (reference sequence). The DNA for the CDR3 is TGTGCCAGCAGCCCAATAGGTACAGGGGGTCTCGAAAAACTGTTTTTT. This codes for CASSPIGTGGLEKLFF.

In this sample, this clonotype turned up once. For the CDR3, the DNA is TGCAGTGCCAAAGACAGCTATGGCTACACCTTC. Translating it yields CSAKDSYGYTF. This chain joins TRBV20-1 and TRBJ1-2; a possible D gene is TRBD1 (5 bases). V lost 6 bases to trimming and J lost 4 bases, with 9 bases between them. The CDR3 extends over 11 amino acids. Looked up from germline, CDR1 is DFQATT and CDR2 is SNEGSKA (reference sequence).

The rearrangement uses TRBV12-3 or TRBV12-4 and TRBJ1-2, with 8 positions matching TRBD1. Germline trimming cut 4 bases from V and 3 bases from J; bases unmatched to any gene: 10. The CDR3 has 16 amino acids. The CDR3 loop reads CASSSERTGTHYGYTF. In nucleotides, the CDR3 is TGTGCCAGCAGTTCTGAAAGGACAGGGACCCACTATGGCTACACCTTC.

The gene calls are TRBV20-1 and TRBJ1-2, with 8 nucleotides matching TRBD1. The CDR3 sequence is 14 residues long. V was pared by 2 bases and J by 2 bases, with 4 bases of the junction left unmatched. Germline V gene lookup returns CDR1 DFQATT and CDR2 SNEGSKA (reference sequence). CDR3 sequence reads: CSARRGQANYGYTF. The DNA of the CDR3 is TGCAGTGCTAGACGGGGACAGGCCAACTATGGCTACACCTTC.

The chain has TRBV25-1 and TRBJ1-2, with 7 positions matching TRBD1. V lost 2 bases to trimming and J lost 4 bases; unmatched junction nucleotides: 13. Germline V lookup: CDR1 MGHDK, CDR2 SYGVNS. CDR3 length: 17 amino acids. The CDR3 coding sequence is TGTGCCAGCAGTGAACGGAACAGGGGCACCGGGATCTATGGCTACACCTTC. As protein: CASSERNRGTGIYGYTF.

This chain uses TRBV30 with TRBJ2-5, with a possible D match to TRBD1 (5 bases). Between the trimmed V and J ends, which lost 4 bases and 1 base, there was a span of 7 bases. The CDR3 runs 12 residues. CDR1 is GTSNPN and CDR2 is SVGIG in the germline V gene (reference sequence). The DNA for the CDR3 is TGTGCCTGGAACAGGATCCAAGAGACCCAGTACTTC. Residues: CAWNRIQETQYF.

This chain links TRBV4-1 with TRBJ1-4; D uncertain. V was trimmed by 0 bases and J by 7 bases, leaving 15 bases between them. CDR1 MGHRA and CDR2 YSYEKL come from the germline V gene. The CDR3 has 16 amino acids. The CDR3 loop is CASSQEAGLMAEKLFF. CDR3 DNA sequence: TGCGCCAGCAGCCAAGAGGCTGGACTAATGGCTGAAAAACTGTTTTTT.

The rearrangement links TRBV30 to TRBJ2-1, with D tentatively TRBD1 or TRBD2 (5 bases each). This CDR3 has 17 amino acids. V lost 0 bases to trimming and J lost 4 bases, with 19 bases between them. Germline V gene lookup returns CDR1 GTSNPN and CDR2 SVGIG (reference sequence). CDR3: CAWSVLGAADKYNEQFF. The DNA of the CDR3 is TGTGCCTGGAGTGTACTAGGGGCAGCTGACAAGTACAATGAGCAGTTCTTC.

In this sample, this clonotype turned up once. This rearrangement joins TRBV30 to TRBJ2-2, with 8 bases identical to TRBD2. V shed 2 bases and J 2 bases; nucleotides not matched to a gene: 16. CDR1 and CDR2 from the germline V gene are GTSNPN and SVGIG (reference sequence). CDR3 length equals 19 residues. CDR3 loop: CAWSTGGAGDLGNTGELFF. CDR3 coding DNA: TGTGCCTGGAGTACGGGGGGAGCGGGGGATCTGGGAAACACCGGGGAGCTGTTTTTT.

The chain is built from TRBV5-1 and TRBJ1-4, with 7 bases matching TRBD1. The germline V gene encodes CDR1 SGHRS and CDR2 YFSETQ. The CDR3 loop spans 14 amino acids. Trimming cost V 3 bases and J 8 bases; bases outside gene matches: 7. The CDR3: CASSSTGREEKLFF. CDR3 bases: TGCGCCAGCAGCTCGACAGGGAGAGAGGAAAAACTGTTTTTT. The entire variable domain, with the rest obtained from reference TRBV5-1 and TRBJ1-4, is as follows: KAGVTQTPRYLIKTRGQQVTLSCSPISGHRSVSWYQQTPGQGLQFLFEYFSETQRNKGNFPGRFSGRQFSNSRSEMNVSTLELGDSALYLCASSSTGREEKLFFGSGTQLSVL.